This TCR beta chain was observed in a study of Graves' ophthalmopathy and Graves' hyperthyroidism. RNA transcripts yielded amplified TCR beta CDR3 regions. Amplification began with first-round RT-PCR using HTBI primers, then second-round multiplex PCR was performed. One entry per CDR3 protein results from TCRdb running MiXCR on the multiplex PCR reads. This table holds 300,000 to 400,000 distinct CDR3 sequences, roughly a sixth found once. This clonotype occurred many times. This CDR3 is 12 amino acids long. CDR1 and CDR2 (germline): SGHRS, YFSETQ. V lost 7 bases and J 6 bases, leaving 11 bases between the germline ends.

Sequencing used peripheral blood. This chain links TRBV5-1 with TRBJ1-5; D unclear. This TCR was recovered from an adult man with Graves' ophthalmopathy. The CDR3 nucleotides read TGCGCCAGCTCTATTCTGGTTCAGCCCCAGCATTTT. It specifies CASSILVQPQHF.